Following are 24 T cell receptor beta chains from one sample sequenced in a study of CD8 T cells in ankylosing spondylitis. One entry per CDR3 protein, called by TCRdb with MiXCR from the 5' RACE reads. The sample has around 250,000 distinct CDR3 sequences, 18% seen once. The source material was blood, either unsorted or a sorted T cell fraction (not recorded which). The receptor source for this set is a male donor with ankylosing spondylitis or in good health (not recorded which).

This clonotype was counted only a few times. The chain carries TRBV29-1 and TRBJ2-5, with unresolved D. The V end lost 1 base, the J end lost 5 bases, and 11 bases lay between the germline ends. Germline CDR1 and CDR2: SQVTM and ANQGSEA. The length of the CDR3 is 13 residues. CDR3 in DNA: TGCAGCGTTGAAGCCAATCGGGTCGAGACCCAGTACTTC. Translated: CSVEANRVETQYF. The full variable domain, in which reference TRBV29-1 and TRBJ2-5 provide the parts outside the CDR3, is SAVISQKPSRDICQRGTSLTIQCQVDSQVTMMFWYRQQPGQSLTLIATANQGSEATYESGFVIDKFPISRPNLTFSTLTVSNMSPEDSSIYLCSVEANRVETQYFGPGTRLLVL.

This chain connects TRBV12-3 or TRBV12-4 to TRBJ1-3; D is undetermined. Trimming shortened V by 4 bases and J by 4 bases, and 11 bases separated the two germline ends. The CDR3 consists of 14 residues. This chain's CDR3 is CASSSLPRGNTIYF. The CDR3 DNA sequence: TGTGCCAGCAGTTCCCTCCCCCGAGGAAACACCATATATTTT.

The rearrangement uses TRBV28 and TRBJ2-4, with TRBD1 identical over 7 bases. The ends lost 3 bases at V and 8 bases at J; junction bases unmatched: 10. Germline V CDR1 and CDR2: MDHEN, SYDVKM. This CDR3 has 15 residues. The CDR3 DNA reads TGTGCCAGCAGTTTTTTCGGACAGGAGATTGACATTCAGTACTTC. Translation: CASSFFGQEIDIQYF.

This clonotype was found a few times. The rearrangement links TRBV29-1 to TRBJ2-3, with D uncertain. Trimming left V 2 bases short and J 0 bases short, with 9 bases between. Germline values: CDR1 SQVTM, CDR2 ANQGSEA. The CDR3 covers 14 residues. The CDR3 protein is CSVEPPLSTDTQYF. CDR3 nucleotides: TGCAGCGTTGAACCCCCACTCAGCACAGATACGCAGTATTTT.

The chain recombines TRBV6-6 with TRBJ2-5; D is undetermined. This CDR3 region has 13 residues. The germline V gene encodes CDR1 MNHNY and CDR2 SVGAGI (reference sequence). Trimming removed 10 bases from V and 5 bases from J, with 17 bases in between. The CDR3 spells CATLALAWETQYF. In nucleotides, the CDR3 is TGTGCCACCCTGGCCCTGGCGTGGGAGACCCAGTACTTC.

This clonotype was picked up many times. The chain is built from TRBV13 and TRBJ2-6; possibly TRBD1 for D (5 bases). CDR3 length: 17 residues. Trimming removed 6 bases at V and 0 bases at J, with 15 bases between. CDR1 is PRHDT, CDR2 FYEKMQ, per germline (reference sequence). CDR3 amino acids: CASRWKGSSSGANVLTF. CDR3 DNA: TGTGCCAGCAGGTGGAAGGGGTCAAGCTCTGGGGCCAACGTCCTGACTTTC.

The chain couples TRBV30 to TRBJ2-7; the match to TRBD2 covers 12 bases. V lost 3 bases and J lost 1; bases outside the gene matches: 4. This CDR3 has 15 amino acids. Germline loops: CDR1 GTSNPN, CDR2 SVGIG (reference sequence). The CDR3 region is CAWRVLAGGSYEQYF. The CDR3, as DNA: TGTGCCTGGAGAGTGCTAGCGGGAGGGTCCTACGAGCAGTACTTC.

V and J are TRBV20-1 and TRBJ2-4; D is undetermined. Germline CDR1 is DFQATT and CDR2 is SNEGSKA (reference sequence). V dropped 5 bases and J dropped 0 bases, with 8 bases sitting between them. This CDR3 contains 13 residues. Here the CDR3 reads CSALHLAKNIQYF. CDR3 coding DNA: TGCAGTGCTTTACACCTAGCCAAAAACATTCAGTACTTC.

As concerns this clonotype: One junction end disagrees with the germline gene, perhaps due to a read error. V is TRBV27 and J is TRBJ2-4; no reliable D call. This CDR3 has 15 amino acids. The germline V gene has CDR1 MNHEY and CDR2 SMNVEV (reference sequence). The CDR3 DNA reads as TGTGCCAGCAGTTCCTCGACCGCAGCCAAAAACGTTCAGTACTTC. Translation gives CASSSSTAAKNVQYF.

The table lists this clonotype with many counts. V is TRBV20-1 and J is TRBJ2-1; 8 bases are a match to TRBD2. Per germline, CDR1 DFQATT and CDR2 SNEGSKA (reference sequence). The length of the CDR3 is 14 residues. V trimming: 1 base; J trimming: 8 bases; junction bases outside the gene matches: 7. The CDR3 DNA reads as TGCAGTGCTAGAGGCGGGGGGATAGGCGATGAGCAGTTCTTC. Its translation is CSARGGGIGDEQFF.

This clonotype was observed many times. V is TRBV5-5 and J is TRBJ1-1, with a weak D call TRBD1 (6 bases). Trimming took off 3 bases at V and 3 bases at J, with 9 bases between the two ends. The CDR3 extends over 13 amino acids. CDR1 SGHKS and CDR2 YYEKEE come from the germline V gene (reference sequence). The CDR3: CASSSEGDTEAFF. The CDR3 nucleotides read TGTGCCAGCAGCTCCGAGGGGGACACTGAAGCTTTCTTT.

The rearrangement uses TRBV20-1 and TRBJ2-5, with 8 positions matching TRBD1. V lost 6 bases and J lost 2; bases outside the gene matches: 14. The CDR3 has 16 residues. Germline V gene lookup returns CDR1 DFQATT and CDR2 SNEGSKA (reference sequence). CDR3 loop: CSAGIDRGTFQETQYF. In nucleotides, the CDR3 is TGCAGTGCGGGGATCGACAGGGGAACCTTTCAAGAGACCCAGTACTTC.

The genes are TRBV5-5 and TRBJ2-2; no clear D gene. Germline-derived CDR1 and CDR2 are SGHKS and YYEKEE (reference sequence). Trimming pared 7 bases from V and 5 bases from J, leaving 18 bases between. This CDR3 region has 15 residues. Here the CDR3 reads CASSDWGGGTGELFF. In DNA form, the CDR3 reads TGTGCCAGCTCAGACTGGGGTGGCGGAACCGGGGAGCTGTTTTTT.

The gene calls are TRBV14 and TRBJ2-2; 7 nucleotides match TRBD1. The V gene end was trimmed by 0 bases and the J gene end by 4 bases; junction bases not matched to a gene: 5. The CDR3 runs to 16 residues. Germline V gene lookup returns CDR1 SGHDN and CDR2 FVKESK. The CDR3: CASSQDERGPTGELFF. CDR3 sequence (DNA): TGTGCCAGCAGCCAAGATGAGAGGGGGCCCACCGGGGAGCTGTTTTTT.

In its sample, this clonotype was seen a few times. The V gene is TRBV4-2, the J gene TRBJ1-1, with 7 positions matching TRBD1. The CDR3 sequence is 14 residues long. Germline CDR1 is LGHNA and CDR2 is YNFKEQ. After removal of 3 bases from V and 5 bases from J, the junction contained 6 bases not matched to a gene. CDR3 sequence reads: CASSQRDRATEAFF. DNA of the CDR3: TGTGCCAGCAGCCAGAGGGACAGAGCAACTGAAGCTTTCTTT.

V and J are TRBV4-2 and TRBJ2-2; 12 bases match TRBD1. CDR1 is LGHNA, CDR2 YNFKEQ, per germline. This CDR3 is 16 amino acids long. Losses at the gene ends were 4 bases for V and 6 bases for J; bases not matched to a gene: 6. CDR3 region: CASSPGTGGPSGELFF. CDR3 DNA: TGTGCCAGCAGCCCCGGGACAGGGGGCCCCTCCGGGGAGCTGTTTTTT.

This chain connects TRBV7-9 to TRBJ2-1; TRBD2 is a possible D gene (5 bases). CDR1 is SEHNR and CDR2 is FQNEAQ in the germline V gene (reference sequence). This CDR3 has 15 amino acids. V lost 2 bases to trimming and J lost 5 bases, with 13 bases between them. As DNA, the CDR3 is TGTGCCAGCAGCTTAACAGTAACTAGTAACAATGAGCAGTTCTTC. Translated: CASSLTVTSNNEQFF.

This chain uses TRBV27 with TRBJ2-7; tentative D call: TRBD1 (6 bases). CDR3 length: 15 amino acids. V lost 3 bases to trimming and J lost 3 bases, with 15 bases between them. Germline values: CDR1 MNHEY, CDR2 SMNVEV (reference sequence). The CDR3 loop reads CASSLIGQGNYEQYF. DNA for the CDR3: TGTGCCAGCAGTTTGATCGGGCAGGGGAACTACGAGCAGTACTTC.

Remarks on this clonotype: The junction and the germline gene differ at one end; a read error may be behind it. The V and J genes are TRBV20-1 and TRBJ2-2, with 7 bases identical to TRBD2. CDR1 DFQATT and CDR2 SNEGSKA come from the germline V gene (reference sequence). This CDR3 spans 15 amino acids. The CDR3 sequence is CSASPSGWNTGELFF. In DNA, the CDR3 is TGCAGTGCTAGCCCTAGCGGATGGAACACGGGGGAGCTGTTTTTT.

The chain combines TRBV12-3 or TRBV12-4 with TRBJ2-7; 8 bases are shared with TRBD2. The CDR3 is 14 residues long. V gave up 7 bases and J gave up 1 base; unmatched junction bases: 6. CDR3 region: CASNTGGPSYEQYF. DNA for the CDR3: TGTGCCAGCAATACGGGGGGGCCTTCCTACGAGCAGTACTTC.

The table lists this clonotype with a few counts. This chain links TRBV5-1 with TRBJ1-1; no firm D call. V lost 3 bases and J 0 bases, leaving 12 bases between the germline ends. Germline V gene lookup returns CDR1 SGHRS and CDR2 YFSETQ. This CDR3 contains 15 residues. In DNA, the CDR3 is TGCGCCAGCAGCTCGTGGACGGAAATGAACACTGAAGCTTTCTTT. It encodes CASSSWTEMNTEAFF. The full variable domain, completed using reference TRBV5-1 and TRBJ1-1, is KAGVTQTPRYLIKTRGQQVTLSCSPISGHRSVSWYQQTPGQGLQFLFEYFSETQRNKGNFPGRFSGRQFSNSRSEMNVSTLELGDSALYLCASSSWTEMNTEAFFGQGTRLTVV.

The chain employs TRBV20-1 and TRBJ2-1; D is perhaps TRBD2 (6 bases). Germline V gene data show CDR1 as DFQATT and CDR2 as SNEGSKA (reference sequence). The CDR3 runs 16 residues. Trimming took off 3 bases at V and 6 bases at J, with 21 bases between the two ends. CDR3 DNA sequence: TGCAGTGCTAGGTTCCTCGGGGGACGCAATTTCAATGAGCAGTTCTTC. It specifies CSARFLGGRNFNEQFF.

This clonotype was recorded many times. The chain combines TRBV29-1 with TRBJ2-5; perhaps TRBD1 as D (6 bases). V lost 6 bases, J lost 5 bases, and 19 bases lay in between. Germline V lookup: CDR1 SQVTM, CDR2 ANQGSEA. The CDR3 has 14 residues. Here the CDR3 reads CSVNSGAEGETQYF. The CDR3 bases are TGCAGCGTAAACTCAGGGGCCGAGGGCGAGACCCAGTACTTC.

CDR3 sequence: CASSVPPGASNQPQHF. The CDR3 DNA sequence: TGTGCCAGCAGTGTCCCCCCAGGGGCTAGCAATCAGCCCCAGCATTTT. The chain carries TRBV6-1 and TRBJ1-5, with a tentative D call TRBD1 (6 bases). CDR3 length: 16 residues. Germline V gives CDR1 MNHNS, CDR2 SASEGT. Trimming took 4 bases from V and 0 from J, leaving 13 bases between them.